The clone carrying this T cell receptor (beta chain) occurred a few times. Its specificity is unknown. An end of the junction differs from the germline gene, which may be a read error. Measured with immunoSEQ multiplex PCR; TCRdb has only the in-frame clones, and not every one. The sample consists of about 90,000 clones, around four fifths of them appearing once. Regarding time point: blood 4 weeks post-SBRT, at nephrectomy. Regarding treatment: 15 Gy SBRT to primary tumor, nephrectomy 4 weeks later. Serial blood draws occurred at baseline and 2 and 4 weeks post-SBRT. CDR3 length: 16 residues. The germline CDR1 and CDR2 sequences are LNHDA and SQIVND (reference sequence). The data derive from a study of radiation and T cells in renal cell carcinoma. Findings and caveats of the study: In blood, top tumor clones expanded by 2 weeks, shrinking by 4.

The source of this sequence is a man over 45 with renal cell carcinoma. The chain links TRBV19 to TRBJ1-5; D is ambiguous. Sequencing was performed on blood, taken from a patient whose treatment included radiotherapy and nephrectomy. The CDR3, as DNA: TGTGCCAGTACTATAGTAGGCAGCACAAGCAATCAGCCCCAGCATTTT. It translates to CASTIVGSTSNQPQHF.